The sequence of this T cell receptor beta chain was determined in a study of T-cell reconstitution after alpha-beta-depleted transplantation in children. The sample holds many counts of this clonotype. Using unique molecular identifiers, the investigators prepared the TCRbeta library. TCRdb reanalysed the PCR reads using MiXCR and keeps one entry per CDR3 protein. The table lists hundreds of thousands of distinct CDR3 sequences, around 8% of them singletons. The sequencing here drew on PBMCs, mostly from graft donor cells, taken 180 days after TCRalphabeta/CD19-depleted stem cell transplant. The sequence came from a male patient under 18 who had a stem cell transplant for acute lymphoblastic leukemia, so the T cells may come from the graft donor.

CDR3 bases: TGTGCCAGCAGTTTCCCCCTTGGGACTACAGAGCAGTACTTC. It codes for CASSFPLGTTEQYF. The rearrangement uses TRBV28 and TRBJ2-7; 7 nucleotides match TRBD2. Unmatched junction bases numbered 9, after V lost 3 bases and J lost 7 bases. Germline-derived CDR1 and CDR2 are MDHEN and SYDVKM. The length of the CDR3 is 14 residues.